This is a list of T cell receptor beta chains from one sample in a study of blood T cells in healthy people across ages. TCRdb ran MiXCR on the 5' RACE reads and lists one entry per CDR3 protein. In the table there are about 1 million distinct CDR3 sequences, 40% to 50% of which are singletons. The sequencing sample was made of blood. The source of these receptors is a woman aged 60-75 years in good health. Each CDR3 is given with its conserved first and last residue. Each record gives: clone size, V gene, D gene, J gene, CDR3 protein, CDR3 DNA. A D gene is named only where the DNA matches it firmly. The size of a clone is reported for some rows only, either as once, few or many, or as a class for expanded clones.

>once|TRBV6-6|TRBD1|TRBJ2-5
CASSRGRRETQYF
TGTGCCAGCAGCAGGGGGCGCAGGGAGACCCAGTACTTC
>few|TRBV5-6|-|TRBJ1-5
CASSLVGTNQPQHF
TGTGCCAGCAGCTTGGTGGGCACCAATCAGCCCCAGCATTTT
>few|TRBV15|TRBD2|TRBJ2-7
CATSRDAGTSGTRDPYEQYF
TGTGCCACCAGCAGAGACGCCGGGACTAGCGGGACAAGGGATCCCTACGAGCAGTACTTC
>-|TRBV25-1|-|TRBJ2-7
CASSELRQGGEQYF
TGTGCCAGCAGTGAATTACGGCAGGGCGGCGAGCAGTACTTC
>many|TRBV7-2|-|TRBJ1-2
CASSLSWGAYGYTF
TGTGCCAGCAGCTTATCGTGGGGGGCGTATGGCTACACCTTC
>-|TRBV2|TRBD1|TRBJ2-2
CASAGTGVTGELFF
TGTGCCAGCGCAGGGACAGGGGTGACCGGGGAGCTGTTTTTT
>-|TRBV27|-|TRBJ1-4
CAGSLNWRGLLGEKLFF
TGTGCCGGCAGTTTAAATTGGAGGGGCCTGCTTGGGGAAAAACTGTTTTTT
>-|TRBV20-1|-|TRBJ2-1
CSARVSQKVDEQFF
TGCAGTGCTAGGGTTTCCCAAAAGGTGGATGAGCAGTTCTTC
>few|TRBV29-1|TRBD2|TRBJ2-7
CSVDVSSSGAYNEQYF
TGCAGCGTTGATGTTTCGTCTAGCGGAGCTTACAATGAGCAGTACTTC
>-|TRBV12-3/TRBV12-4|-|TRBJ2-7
CASRRSGLQGRISYEQYF
TGTGCCAGCAGGAGATCGGGCCTACAGGGTCGAATCTCCTACGAGCAGTACTTC
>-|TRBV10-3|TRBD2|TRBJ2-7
CAIRDAGGYEQYF
TGTGCCATCCGTGATGCGGGAGGGTACGAGCAGTACTTC
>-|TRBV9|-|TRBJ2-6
CASSIGGGGSGANVLTF
TGTGCCAGCAGCATCGGCGGAGGGGGGTCTGGGGCCAACGTCCTGACTTTC
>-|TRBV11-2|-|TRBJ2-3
CASSPRAYTDTQYF
TGTGCCAGCAGCCCGAGGGCCTACACAGATACGCAGTATTTT
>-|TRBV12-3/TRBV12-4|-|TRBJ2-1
CASSPLGGHGEQFF
TGTGCCAGCAGCCCCCTGGGCGGGCACGGTGAGCAGTTCTTC
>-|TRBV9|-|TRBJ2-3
CASSVEGQGSMDTQYF
TGTGCCAGCAGCGTAGAGGGTCAAGGTAGTATGGATACGCAGTATTTT
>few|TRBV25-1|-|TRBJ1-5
CASSENTGRNQPQHF
TGTGCCAGCAGTGAAAACACAGGGCGGAATCAGCCCCAGCATTTT